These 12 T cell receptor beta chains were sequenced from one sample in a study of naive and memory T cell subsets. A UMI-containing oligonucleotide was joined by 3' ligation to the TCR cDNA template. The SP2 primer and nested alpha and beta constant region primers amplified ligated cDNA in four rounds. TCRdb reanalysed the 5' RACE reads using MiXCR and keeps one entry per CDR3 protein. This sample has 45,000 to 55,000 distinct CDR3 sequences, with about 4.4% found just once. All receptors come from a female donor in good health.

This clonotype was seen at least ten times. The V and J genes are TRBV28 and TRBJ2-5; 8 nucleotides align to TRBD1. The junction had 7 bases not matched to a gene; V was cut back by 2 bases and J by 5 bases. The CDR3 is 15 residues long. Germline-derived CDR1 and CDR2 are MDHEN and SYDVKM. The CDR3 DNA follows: TGTGCCAGCAGTTTAGTTCCAGGGGGCGGTGAGACCCAGTACTTC. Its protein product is CASSLVPGGGETQYF.

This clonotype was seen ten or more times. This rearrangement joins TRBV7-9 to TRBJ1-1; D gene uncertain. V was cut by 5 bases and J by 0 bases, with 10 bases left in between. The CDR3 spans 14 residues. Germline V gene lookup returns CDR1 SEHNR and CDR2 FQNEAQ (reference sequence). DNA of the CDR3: TGTGCCAGCAGCCCCAAACGGCTGAACACTGAAGCTTTCTTT. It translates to CASSPKRLNTEAFF.

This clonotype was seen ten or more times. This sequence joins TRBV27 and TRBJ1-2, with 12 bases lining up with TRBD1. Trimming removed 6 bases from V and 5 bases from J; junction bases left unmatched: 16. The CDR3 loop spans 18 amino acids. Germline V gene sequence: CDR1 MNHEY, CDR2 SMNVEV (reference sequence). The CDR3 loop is CASSKVRDRGQAGYGYTF. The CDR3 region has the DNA TGTGCCAGCAGCAAAGTCCGGGACAGGGGGCAGGCAGGTTATGGCTACACCTTC.

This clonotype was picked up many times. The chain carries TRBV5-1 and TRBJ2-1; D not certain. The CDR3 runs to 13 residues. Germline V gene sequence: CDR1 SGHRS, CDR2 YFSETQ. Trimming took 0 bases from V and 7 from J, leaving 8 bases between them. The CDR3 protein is CASSLGGSNEQFF. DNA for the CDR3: TGCGCCAGCAGCTTGGGCGGATCGAATGAGCAGTTCTTC.

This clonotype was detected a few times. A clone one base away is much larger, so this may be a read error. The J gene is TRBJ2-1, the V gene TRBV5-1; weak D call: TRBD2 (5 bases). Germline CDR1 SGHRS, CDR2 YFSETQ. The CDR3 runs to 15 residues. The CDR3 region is CATSLIPGRANEQFF. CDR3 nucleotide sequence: TGCGCCACCAGCCTCATCCCCGGGCGGGCCAATGAGCAGTTCTTC.

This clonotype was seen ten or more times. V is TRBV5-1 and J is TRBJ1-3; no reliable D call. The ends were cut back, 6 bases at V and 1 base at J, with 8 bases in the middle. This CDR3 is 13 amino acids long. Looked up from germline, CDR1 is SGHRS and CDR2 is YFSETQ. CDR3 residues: CASNSGSGNTIYF. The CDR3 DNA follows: TGCGCCAGCAATTCGGGATCTGGAAACACCATATATTTT.

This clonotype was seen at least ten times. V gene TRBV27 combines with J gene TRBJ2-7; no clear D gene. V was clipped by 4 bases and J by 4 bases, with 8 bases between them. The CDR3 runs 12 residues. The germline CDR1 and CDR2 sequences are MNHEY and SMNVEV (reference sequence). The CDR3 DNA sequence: TGTGCCAGCAGTTCTGGGATGTACGAGCAGTACTTC. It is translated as CASSSGMYEQYF.

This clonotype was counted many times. CDR3 in amino acids: CASSPSWGTEAFF. CDR3 in DNA: TGTGCCAGCTCACCAAGTTGGGGCACTGAAGCTTTCTTT. V is TRBV18 and J is TRBJ1-1; D unresolved. CDR1 is KGHSH, CDR2 LQKENI, per germline. This CDR3 is built from 13 residues. The V gene lost 2 bases and the J gene lost 4 bases, with 8 bases spanning the gap. The full variable domain, in which reference TRBV18 and TRBJ1-1 provide the parts outside the CDR3, is NAGVMQNPRHLVRRRGQEARLRCSPMKGHSHVYWYRQLPEEGLKFMVYLQKENIIDESGMPKERFSAEFPKEGPSILRIQQVVRGDSAAYFCASSPSWGTEAFFGQGTRLTVV.

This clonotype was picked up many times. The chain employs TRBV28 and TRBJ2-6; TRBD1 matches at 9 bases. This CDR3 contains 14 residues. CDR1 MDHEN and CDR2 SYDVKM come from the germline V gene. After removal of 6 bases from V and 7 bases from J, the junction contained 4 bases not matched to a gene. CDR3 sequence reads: CASRRTGEANVLTF. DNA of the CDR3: TGTGCCAGCAGAAGGACAGGGGAAGCCAACGTCCTGACTTTC.

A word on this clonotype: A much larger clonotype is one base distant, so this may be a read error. In nucleotides, the CDR3 is TGCAGTGCTCCAAGGGCGGGACTAGGGTACAATGAGCAGTTCTTC. Translation: CSAPRAGLGYNEQFF. The V gene is TRBV20-1, the J gene TRBJ2-1, with 8 bases identical to TRBD2. The CDR3 is made up of 15 amino acids. CDR1 DFQATT and CDR2 SNEGSKA come from the germline V gene (reference sequence). V shed 5 bases, J shed 4 bases, and the junction held 10 bases outside the gene matches.

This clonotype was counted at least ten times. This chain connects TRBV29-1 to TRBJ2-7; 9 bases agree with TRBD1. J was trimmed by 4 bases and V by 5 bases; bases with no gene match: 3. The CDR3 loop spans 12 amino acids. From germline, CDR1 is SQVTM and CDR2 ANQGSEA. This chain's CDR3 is CSVRDRVYEQYF. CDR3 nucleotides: TGCAGCGTTCGGGACAGGGTTTACGAGCAGTACTTC.

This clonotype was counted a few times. CDR3 bases: TGTGCCAGTAGTGGACCCGGAGGGTCCTACAATGAGCAGTTCTTC. Translating gives CASSGPGGSYNEQFF. The chain joins TRBV19 to TRBJ2-1, with D possibly being TRBD2 (6 bases). This CDR3 has 15 residues. Trimming removed 5 bases at V and 1 base at J, with 12 bases between. From germline, CDR1 is LNHDA and CDR2 SQIVND (reference sequence).